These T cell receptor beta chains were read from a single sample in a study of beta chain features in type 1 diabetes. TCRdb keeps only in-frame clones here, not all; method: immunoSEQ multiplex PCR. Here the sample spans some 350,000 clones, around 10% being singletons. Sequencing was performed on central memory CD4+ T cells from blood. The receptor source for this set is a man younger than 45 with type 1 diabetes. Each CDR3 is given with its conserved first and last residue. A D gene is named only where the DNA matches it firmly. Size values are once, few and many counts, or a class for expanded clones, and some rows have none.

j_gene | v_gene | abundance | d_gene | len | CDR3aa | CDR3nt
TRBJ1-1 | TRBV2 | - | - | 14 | CASRNAGGSTEAFF | TGTGCCAGCCGAAACGCGGGAGGGAGCACTGAAGCTTTCTTT
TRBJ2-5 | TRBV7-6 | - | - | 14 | CASSLSIGEETQYF | TGTGCCAGCAGCTTAAGCATTGGGGAAGAGACCCAGTACTTC
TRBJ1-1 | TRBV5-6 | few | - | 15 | CASSPRRRLNTEAFF | TGTGCCAGCAGCCCCCGCCGGAGATTGAACACTGAAGCTTTCTTT
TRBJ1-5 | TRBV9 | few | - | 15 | CASSSQGSSNQPQHF | TGTGCCAGCAGCTCCCAGGGTTCGAGCAATCAGCCCCAGCATTTT
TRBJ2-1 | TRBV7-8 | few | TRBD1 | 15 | CASSPPGQGYNEQFF | TGTGCCAGCAGCCCCCCGGGACAGGGTTACAATGAGCAGTTCTTC
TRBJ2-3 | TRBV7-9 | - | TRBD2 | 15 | CASSPAGVVTDTQYF | TGTGCCAGCAGCCCTGCGGGGGTGGTCACAGATACGCAGTATTTT
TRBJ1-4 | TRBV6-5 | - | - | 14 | CASSPSGSDEKLFF | TGTGCCAGCAGTCCCTCTGGTAGCGACGAAAAACTGTTTTTT
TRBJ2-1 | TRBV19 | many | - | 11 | CASSFYSEQFF | TGTGCCAGTAGCTTTTATAGTGAGCAGTTCTTC
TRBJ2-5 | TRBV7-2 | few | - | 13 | CASGNRATETQYF | TGTGCCAGCGGCAACAGGGCTACGGAGACCCAGTACTTC
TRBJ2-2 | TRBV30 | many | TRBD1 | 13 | CAWSVQGAGELFF | TGTGCCTGGAGTGTTCAGGGGGCCGGGGAGCTGTTTTTT
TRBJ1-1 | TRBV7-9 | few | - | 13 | CASRPWGYTEAFF | TGTGCCAGCAGACCCTGGGGTTACACTGAAGCTTTCTTT
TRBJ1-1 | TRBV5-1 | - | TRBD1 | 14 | CASSLVQGATEAFF | TGCGCCAGCAGCTTGGTACAGGGGGCAACTGAAGCTTTCTTT
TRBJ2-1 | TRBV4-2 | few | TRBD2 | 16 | CASSQATSGTYNEQFF | TGTGCCAGCAGCCAAGCGACTAGCGGGACCTACAATGAGCAGTTCTTC
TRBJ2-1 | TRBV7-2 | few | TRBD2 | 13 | CASEVLAGGKQFF | TGTGCCAGCGAGGTTCTAGCGGGAGGGAAGCAGTTCTTC
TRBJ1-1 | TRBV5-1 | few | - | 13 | CATRRGGGTEAFF | TGCGCCACCCGGAGGGGCGGCGGCACTGAAGCTTTCTTT
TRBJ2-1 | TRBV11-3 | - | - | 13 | CASSRGTTSEQFF | TGTGCCAGCAGCCGCGGGACCACGAGTGAGCAGTTCTTC
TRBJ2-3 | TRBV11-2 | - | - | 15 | CASSLALSTGHTQYF | TGTGCCAGCAGCTTAGCGTTGTCGACCGGCCATACGCAGTATTTT
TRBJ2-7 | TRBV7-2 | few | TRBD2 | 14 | CASSLRREGHEQYF | TGTGCCAGCAGCCTACGGCGGGAGGGCCACGAGCAGTACTTC
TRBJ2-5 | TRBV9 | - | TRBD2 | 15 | CASSVAPAGQETQYF | TGTGCCAGCAGCGTAGCTCCAGCGGGGCAAGAGACCCAGTACTTC
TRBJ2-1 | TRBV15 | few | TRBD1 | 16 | CATSRDRGSSYNEQFF | TGTGCCACCAGCAGAGACAGGGGGAGCTCCTACAATGAGCAGTTCTTC
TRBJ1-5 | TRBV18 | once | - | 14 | CASSPIGGDQPQHF | TGTGCCAGCTCACCAATCGGGGGCGATCAGCCCCAGCATTTT
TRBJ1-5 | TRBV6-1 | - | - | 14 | CASREVNSNQPQHF | TGTGCCAGCAGGGAGGTAAACAGCAATCAGCCCCAGCATTTT
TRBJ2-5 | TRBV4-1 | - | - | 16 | CASSQAGQGSGETQYF | TGCGCCAGCAGCCAAGCTGGGCAGGGGTCGGGAGAGACCCAGTACTTC
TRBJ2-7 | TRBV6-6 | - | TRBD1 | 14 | CASRFPGQGFEQYF | TGTGCCAGCCGGTTCCCGGGACAGGGATTCGAGCAGTACTTC
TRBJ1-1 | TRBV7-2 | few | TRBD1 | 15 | CASSLAGGSGTEAFF | TGTGCCAGCAGCTTAGCAGGGGGCTCGGGCACTGAAGCTTTCTTT
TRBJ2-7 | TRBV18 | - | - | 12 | CASSPTSYEQYF | TGTGCCAGCTCCCCGACTTCCTACGAGCAGTACTTC
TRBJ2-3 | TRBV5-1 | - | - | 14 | CASSPPDSTDTQYF | TGCGCCAGCAGCCCCCCAGATAGTACAGATACGCAGTATTTT
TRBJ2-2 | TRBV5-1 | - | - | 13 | CASSLRGPGELFF | TGCGCCAGCAGCTTGAGGGGTCCCGGGGAGCTGTTTTTT
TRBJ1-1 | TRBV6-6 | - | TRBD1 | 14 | CASSSGQGWTEAFF | TGTGCCAGCAGTTCGGGACAGGGTTGGACTGAAGCTTTCTTT
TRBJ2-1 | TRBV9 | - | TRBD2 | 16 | CASSQLAASSYNEQFF | TGTGCCAGCAGCCAACTAGCGGCTAGCTCCTACAATGAGCAGTTCTTC
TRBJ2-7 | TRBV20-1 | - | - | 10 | CSAGQYEQYF | TGCAGTGCTGGGCAATACGAGCAGTACTTC
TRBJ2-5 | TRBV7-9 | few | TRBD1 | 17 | CASSPRDIPFRGETQYF | TGTGCCAGCAGCCCCCGGGACATCCCGTTCAGGGGGGAGACCCAGTACTTC
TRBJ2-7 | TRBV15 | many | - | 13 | CATSRGTEGSQYF | TGTGCCACCAGCAGGGGGACGGAGGGCTCCCAGTACTTC
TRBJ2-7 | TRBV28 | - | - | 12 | CASSSLGKDQYF | TGTGCCAGCAGTAGTTTGGGGAAGGACCAGTACTTC
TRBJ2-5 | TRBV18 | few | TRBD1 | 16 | CASSPPVDRAGETQYF | TGTGCCAGCTCACCACCGGTTGACAGGGCAGGAGAGACCCAGTACTTC
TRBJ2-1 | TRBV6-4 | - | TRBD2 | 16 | CASSEHAGGLGNEQFF | TGTGCCAGCAGTGAGCATGCGGGAGGGCTCGGAAATGAGCAGTTCTTC
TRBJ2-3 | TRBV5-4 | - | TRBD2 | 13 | CAAGLGLGDTQYF | TGTGCCGCGGGACTAGGCCTCGGGGATACGCAGTATTTT
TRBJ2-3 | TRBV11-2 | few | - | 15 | CASSLARRGLDTQYF | TGTGCCAGCAGCTTAGCTCGACGCGGCCTAGATACGCAGTATTTT
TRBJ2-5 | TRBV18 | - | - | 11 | CASSPRETQYF | TGTGCCAGCTCACCACGGGAGACCCAGTACTTC
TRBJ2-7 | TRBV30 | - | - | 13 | CAWSRLGAPEQYF | TGTGCCTGGAGTAGATTAGGGGCCCCCGAGCAGTACTTC
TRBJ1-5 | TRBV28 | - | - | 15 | CASSLSGGFNQPQHF | TGTGCCAGCAGTTTATCGGGGGGTTTCAATCAGCCCCAGCATTTT
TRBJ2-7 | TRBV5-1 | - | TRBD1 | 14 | CASSLRQGIYEQYF | TGCGCCAGCAGCTTGCGACAGGGAATCTACGAGCAGTACTTC
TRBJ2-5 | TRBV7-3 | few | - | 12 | CASRLNQETQYF | TGTGCCAGCAGACTGAACCAAGAGACCCAGTACTTC
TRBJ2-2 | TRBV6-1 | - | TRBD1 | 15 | CASSQPGQDTGELFF | TGTGCCAGTAGTCAACCGGGACAGGACACCGGGGAGCTGTTTTTT
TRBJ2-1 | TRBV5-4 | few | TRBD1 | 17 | CASSWGTGAETYNEQFF | TGTGCCAGCAGCTGGGGGACAGGCGCCGAAACTTACAATGAGCAGTTCTTC
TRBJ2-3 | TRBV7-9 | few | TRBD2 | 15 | CASSFRLADTDTQYF | TGTGCCAGCAGCTTTCGGCTAGCGGACACAGATACGCAGTATTTT
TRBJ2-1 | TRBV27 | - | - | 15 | CASSLKWTPLNEQFF | TGTGCCAGCAGTTTAAAGTGGACTCCCCTCAATGAGCAGTTCTTC
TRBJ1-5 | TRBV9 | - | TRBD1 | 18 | CASSGKPGQGMGNQPQHF | TGTGCCAGCAGCGGCAAGCCGGGACAGGGAATGGGCAATCAGCCCCAGCATTTT
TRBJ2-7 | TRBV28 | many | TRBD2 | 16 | CASSFSVGGSRYEQYF | TGTGCCAGCAGTTTTAGTGTGGGGGGGAGTAGGTACGAGCAGTACTTC
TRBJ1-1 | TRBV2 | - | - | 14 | CASSVIPPNTEAFF | TGTGCCAGCAGTGTCATTCCCCCGAACACTGAAGCTTTCTTT
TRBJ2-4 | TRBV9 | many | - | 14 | CASSVGQEKNIQYF | TGTGCCAGCAGCGTAGGACAGGAGAAAAACATTCAGTACTTC
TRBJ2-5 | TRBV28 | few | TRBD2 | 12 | CASSGLAGGWYF | TGTGCCAGCAGTGGACTAGCGGGTGGGTGGTACTTC
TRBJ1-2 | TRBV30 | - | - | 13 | CAWRTLRSYGYTF | TGTGCCTGGAGAACACTAAGGAGCTATGGCTACACCTTC
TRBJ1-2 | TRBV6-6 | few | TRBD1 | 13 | CASSPMTGGGYTF | TGTGCCAGCAGTCCCATGACAGGGGGTGGCTACACCTTC
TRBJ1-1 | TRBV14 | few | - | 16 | CASSPPGFFGDTEAFF | TGTGCCAGCAGCCCCCCTGGTTTTTTCGGGGACACTGAAGCTTTCTTT
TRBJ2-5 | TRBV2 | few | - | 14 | CASSPTDYQETQYF | TGTGCCAGCAGTCCGACGGATTACCAAGAGACCCAGTACTTC
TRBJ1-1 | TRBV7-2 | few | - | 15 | CASSPSGPGYTEAFF | TGTGCCAGCAGCCCTTCGGGGCCCGGCTACACTGAAGCTTTCTTT
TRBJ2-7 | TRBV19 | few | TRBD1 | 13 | CASSIGTAYEQYF | TGTGCCAGTAGTATTGGGACAGCCTACGAGCAGTACTTC
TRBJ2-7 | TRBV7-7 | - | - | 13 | CASSPGGGDEQYF | TGTGCTAGCAGCCCTGGCGGGGGCGACGAGCAGTACTTC